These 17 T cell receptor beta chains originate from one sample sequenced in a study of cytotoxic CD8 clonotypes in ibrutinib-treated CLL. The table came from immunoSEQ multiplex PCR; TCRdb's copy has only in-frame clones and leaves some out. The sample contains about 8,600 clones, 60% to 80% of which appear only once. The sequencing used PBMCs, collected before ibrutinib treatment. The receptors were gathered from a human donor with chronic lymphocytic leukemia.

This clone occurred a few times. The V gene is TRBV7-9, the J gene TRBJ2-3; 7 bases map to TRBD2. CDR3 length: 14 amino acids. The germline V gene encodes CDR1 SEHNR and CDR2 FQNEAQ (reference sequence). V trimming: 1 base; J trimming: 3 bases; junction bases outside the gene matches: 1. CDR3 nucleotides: TGTGCCAGCAGCTTAGGGACTAGTACAGATACGCAGTATTTT. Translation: CASSLGTSTDTQYF.

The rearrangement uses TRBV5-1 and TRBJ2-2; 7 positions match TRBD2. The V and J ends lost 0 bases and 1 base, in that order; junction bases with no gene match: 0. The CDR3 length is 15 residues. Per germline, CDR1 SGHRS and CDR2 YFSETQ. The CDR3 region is CASSLASGNTGELFF. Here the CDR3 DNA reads TGCGCCAGCAGCTTGGCTAGCGGGAACACCGGGGAGCTGTTTTTT.

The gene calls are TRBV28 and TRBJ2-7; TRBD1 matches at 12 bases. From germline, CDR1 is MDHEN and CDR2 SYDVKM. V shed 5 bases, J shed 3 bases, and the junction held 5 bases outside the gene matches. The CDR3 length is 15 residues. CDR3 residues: CASSTRDRGLYEQYF. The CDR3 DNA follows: TGTGCCAGCAGTACCCGGGACAGGGGGCTCTACGAGCAGTACTTC.

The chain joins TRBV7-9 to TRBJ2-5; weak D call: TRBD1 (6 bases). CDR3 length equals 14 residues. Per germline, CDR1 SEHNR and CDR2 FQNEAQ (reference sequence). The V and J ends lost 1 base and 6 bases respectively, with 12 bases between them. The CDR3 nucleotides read TGTGCCAGCAGCTTAGAAGCAGGGGCTCAGACCCAGTACTTC. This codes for CASSLEAGAQTQYF.

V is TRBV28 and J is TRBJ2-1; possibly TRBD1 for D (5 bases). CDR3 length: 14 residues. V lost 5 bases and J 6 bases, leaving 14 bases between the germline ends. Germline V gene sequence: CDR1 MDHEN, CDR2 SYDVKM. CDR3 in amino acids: CASSRQGWGNEQFF. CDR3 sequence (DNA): TGTGCCAGCAGTCGTCAGGGATGGGGCAATGAGCAGTTCTTC.

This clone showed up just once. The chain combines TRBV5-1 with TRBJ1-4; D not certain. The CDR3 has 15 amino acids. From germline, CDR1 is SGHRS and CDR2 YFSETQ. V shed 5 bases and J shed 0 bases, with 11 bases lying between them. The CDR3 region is CASRGDGATNEKLFF. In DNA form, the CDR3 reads TGCGCCAGCAGGGGCGACGGAGCAACTAATGAAAAACTGTTTTTT.

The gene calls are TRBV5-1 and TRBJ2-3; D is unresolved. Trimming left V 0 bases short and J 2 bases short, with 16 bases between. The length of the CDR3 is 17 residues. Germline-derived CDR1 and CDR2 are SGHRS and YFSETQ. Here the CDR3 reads CASSLDPIGSLTDTQYF. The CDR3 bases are TGCGCCAGCAGCTTGGATCCCATTGGCAGCCTCACAGATACGCAGTATTTT.

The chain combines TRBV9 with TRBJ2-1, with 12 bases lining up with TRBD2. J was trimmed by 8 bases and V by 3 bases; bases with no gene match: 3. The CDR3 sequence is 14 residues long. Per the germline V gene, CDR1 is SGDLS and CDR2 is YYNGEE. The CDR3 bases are TGTGCCAGCAGCGCTAGCGGGAGGGAGGATGAGCAGTTCTTC. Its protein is CASSASGREDEQFF.

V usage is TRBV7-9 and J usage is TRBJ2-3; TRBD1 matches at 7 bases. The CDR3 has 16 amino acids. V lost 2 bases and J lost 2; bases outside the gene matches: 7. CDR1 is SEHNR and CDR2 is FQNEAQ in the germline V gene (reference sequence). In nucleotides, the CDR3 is TGTGCCAGCAGCTTACCCCGGGACAGAATCACAGATACGCAGTATTTT. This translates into CASSLPRDRITDTQYF.

In DNA form, the CDR3 reads TGTGCCAGCAGCTTAGGGGGGACTTCCTACAATGAGCAGTTCTTC. The encoded protein is CASSLGGTSYNEQFF. The chain has TRBV11-1 and TRBJ2-1; the D gene is possibly TRBD2 (6 bases). Germline lookup yields CDR1 SGHAT and CDR2 FQDESV (reference sequence). The CDR3 spans 15 residues. Trimming pared 1 base from V and 1 base from J, leaving 8 bases between.

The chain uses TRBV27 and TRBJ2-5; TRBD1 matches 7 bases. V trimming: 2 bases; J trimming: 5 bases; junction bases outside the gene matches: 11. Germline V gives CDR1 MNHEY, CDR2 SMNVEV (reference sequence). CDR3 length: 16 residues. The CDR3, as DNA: TGTGCCAGCAGTTTACGCGCTTACAGGGGAGAGGAGACCCAGTACTTC. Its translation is CASSLRAYRGEETQYF.

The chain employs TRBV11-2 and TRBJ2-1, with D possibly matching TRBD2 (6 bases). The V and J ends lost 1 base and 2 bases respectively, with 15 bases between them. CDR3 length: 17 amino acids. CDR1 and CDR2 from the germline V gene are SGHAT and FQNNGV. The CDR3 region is CASSLAQRSSAYNEQFF. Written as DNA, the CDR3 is TGTGCCAGCAGCTTAGCCCAGAGGTCTAGCGCCTACAATGAGCAGTTCTTC.

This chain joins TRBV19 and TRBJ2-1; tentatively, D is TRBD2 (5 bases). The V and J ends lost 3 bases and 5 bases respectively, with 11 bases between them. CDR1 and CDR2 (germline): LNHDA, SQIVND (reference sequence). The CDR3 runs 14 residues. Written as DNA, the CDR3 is TGTGCCAGTAGTATCGGCCTAGCCCACAATGAGCAGTTCTTC. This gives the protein CASSIGLAHNEQFF.

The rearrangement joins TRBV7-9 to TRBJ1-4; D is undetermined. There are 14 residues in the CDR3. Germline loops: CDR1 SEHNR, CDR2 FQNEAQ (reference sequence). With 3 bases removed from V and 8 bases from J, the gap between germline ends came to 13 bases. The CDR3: CASSLYSSKEKLFF. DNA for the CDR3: TGTGCCAGCAGCTTGTACAGCTCCAAGGAAAAACTGTTTTTT. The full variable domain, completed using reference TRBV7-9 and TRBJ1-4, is DTGVSQNPRHKITKRGQNVTFRCDPISEHNRLYWYRQTLGQGPEFLTYFQNEAQLEKSRLLSDRFSAERPKGSFSTLEIQRTEQGDSAMYLCASSLYSSKEKLFFGSGTQLSVL.

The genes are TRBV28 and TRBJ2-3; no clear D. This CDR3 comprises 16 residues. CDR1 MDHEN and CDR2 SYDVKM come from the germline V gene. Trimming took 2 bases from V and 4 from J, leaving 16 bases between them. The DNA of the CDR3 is TGTGCCAGCAGTTTACCACCCGCGGCTGCGGCAGATACGCAGTATTTT. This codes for CASSLPPAAAADTQYF.

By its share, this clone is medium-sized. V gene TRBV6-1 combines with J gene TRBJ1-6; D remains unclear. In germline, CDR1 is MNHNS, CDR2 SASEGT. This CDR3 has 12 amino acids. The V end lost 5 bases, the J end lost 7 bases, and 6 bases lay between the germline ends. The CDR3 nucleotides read TGTGCCAGCAGTAGGCAGAATTCACCCCTCCACTTT. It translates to CASSRQNSPLHF.

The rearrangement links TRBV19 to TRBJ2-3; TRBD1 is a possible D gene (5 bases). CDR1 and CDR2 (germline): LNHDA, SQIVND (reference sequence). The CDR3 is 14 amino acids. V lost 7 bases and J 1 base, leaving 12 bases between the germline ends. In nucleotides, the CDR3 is TGTGCCAGTACTAGGGGCCGGGGCACAGATACGCAGTATTTT. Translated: CASTRGRGTDTQYF.